This T cell receptor (beta chain) was retrieved from a study of molecular identifiers for immune sequencing clone quantification. Study-wide findings and caveats: Whereas clones above 20 RNA copies held under 1% of naive-cell molecules, they held over 98% of effector molecules.

Via MiXCR, TCRdb re-called the PCR reads, giving one row per CDR3 protein. The sample holds approximately 500,000 distinct CDR3 sequences, about 25% seen once. Germline V gives CDR1 MNHNS, CDR2 SASEGT. This CDR3 has 14 amino acids. V lost 10 bases and J lost 3; bases outside the gene matches: 12. There are a few counts of this clonotype. Its target is unknown. The source of this sequence is a human donor in good health. Some libraries in this study had Jurkat cell RNA spiked in. Sequencing was done on a sample of naive CD8+ T cells from blood, with Jurkat cell RNA spiked in. The subset: FACS-sorted CD8+CD4-CCR7+CD45RA+ naive T cells. V usage is TRBV6-1 and J usage is TRBJ2-7; TRBD1 matches at 7 bases. CDR3 sequence (DNA): TGTGCCACAGACCTGGGACAGTCGTACTACGAGCAGTACTTC. Amino acid sequence: CATDLGQSYYEQYF.